This note documents a single TCR beta chain sequence. Antigen: not known. Sequenced by immunoSEQ multiplex PCR; TCRdb stores in-frame clones only, minus some. There are millions of clones in the sample; around nine tenths occur only once, and roughly 0.13% lies in the top ten. These data are taken from a study of shared clonotypes between healthy human individuals. Study-wide points: Shared clonotypes across all four donors exceeded non-shared ones in generation probability. Naive subsets generally exceeded memory subsets in estimated richness. Blood was the sole source, and tissue repertoires probably differ.

Germline values: CDR1 SQVTM, CDR2 ANQGSEA. Trimming cost V 7 bases and J 2 bases, with 16 bases left between them. The CDR3 sequence is 14 residues long. The TCR sequence derives from a man younger than 35 in good health. The sequenced sample was naive CD4+ T cells sorted from blood. Subset of the sample: CD45RA+ positively selected. The chain carries TRBV29-1 and TRBJ2-3, with D possibly TRBD1 on 6 matching bases. CDR3 sequence reads: CSDTQGIPTDTQYF. The CDR3 DNA reads as TGCAGCGATACACAGGGAATTCCCACAGATACGCAGTATTTT.